The following is a T cell receptor (beta chain) sequence with its context. This clone was counted a single time. What this receptor recognizes is not known. Base qualities are missing; no much larger clone stands one base away. The data were obtained in a study of blood T cell repertoires in COVID-19 (TCRdb year 2020). As for the study more broadly: Samples from collaborators originated in the United States, Italy and Spain and spanned both the acute and convalescent phases of COVID-19. The prospective study material was composed of cDNA or gDNA derived from T cells, B-cell-depleted T cells, or PBMCs. The dataset comprised deeply sampled blood TCRbeta repertoires from subjects exposed to, actively infected with, or recovered from COVID-19. The repertoires were released in a freely available public database intended as a resource for research on the immune response to SARS-CoV-2. The samples were drawn from two sources: the first 160 participants of the ongoing ImmuneRACE study, and 1,254 subjects contributed by 6 global collaborators. The sample metadata nearly always contained a de-identified subject ID, COVID-19 status, age in years and sex. Where available, HLA class I and class II types were obtained from metadata supplied by the sample provider rather than from assay-based typing. Overall results and qualifications from the work: How much clinical and demographic metadata was included differed by source and by participant, and the metadata was provided uncurated.

Whole blood was collected in K2EDTA tubes by collaborating institutions according to the institutions' own protocols. For TCRbeta analysis, collaborators shipped samples in one of three forms: frozen whole blood, isolated PBMCs, or DNA extracted from either of those sample types. In the germline V gene (reference sequence), CDR1 corresponds to PRHDT and CDR2 to FYEKMQ. The CDR3 spans 14 residues, from the cysteine through the phenylalanine. Just CDR3 DNA is preserved here, 42 bases in frame from base 1. The V end loses 4 bases and the J end loses 6 bases, and a stretch of 13 bases separates them. TCRbeta CDR3 regions were amplified from genomic DNA using the immunoSEQ Assay, a bias-controlled multiplex PCR. The source study handled its data this way. Within the assay, amplification of reference gene primers was used to estimate how many nucleated cells each sample contained. To quantify the absolute abundance of each unique TCRbeta CDR3 rearrangement, sequence reads were collapsed and filtered. For each sample, productive Simpson clonality was calculated by taking the square root of Simpson's diversity index across productive rearrangements. The clones in this table, taken by TCRdb from immuneACCESS, are in-frame only. Not every clone is retained; where verified, under half of the shortfall comes from an unresolved V gene, and the cause of the rest is unknown. V and J calls and clone size are given by that table; D and trimming were obtained from the DNA. Here the sample has 150,000 to 200,000 clones; more than 80% occur a single time. The ten largest make up 0.5% to 0.55% of the sample.

This sequence was found in a man aged 50-60 years with acute or convalescent COVID-19. The sample taken for sequencing was peripheral blood. The chain is encoded by TRBV13 joined to TRBJ2-4; the D segment could be TRBD2, given 5 matching bases. The CDR3 sequence is CASSSLLARNIQYF. The DNA sequence is given as TGTGCCAGCAGCTCCTTGTTAGCGAGAAACATTCAGTACTTC.